This TCR beta chain was sequenced in a study of control samples from healthy donors and cancer patients. Germline V CDR1 and CDR2: SGHVS, FNYEAQ. The CDR3 is made up of 17 amino acids. With 5 bases removed from V and 3 bases from J, the gap between germline ends came to 19 bases. Method: immunoSEQ multiplex PCR; TCRdb's copy keeps in-frame clones and lacks some. The sample lists roughly 170,000 clones, around 92% seen once, with 2% to 2.5% in the top ten. The TCR originated in a woman aged 40 to 50 in good health. Sequencing used blood. The chain links TRBV7-6 to TRBJ2-2; a possible D gene is TRBD1 (5 bases). Here the CDR3 DNA reads TGTGCCAGCAGCCCAAGCCGTAGGGGCGCTTACACCGGGGAGCTGTTTTTT. Translation: CASSPSRRGAYTGELFF.